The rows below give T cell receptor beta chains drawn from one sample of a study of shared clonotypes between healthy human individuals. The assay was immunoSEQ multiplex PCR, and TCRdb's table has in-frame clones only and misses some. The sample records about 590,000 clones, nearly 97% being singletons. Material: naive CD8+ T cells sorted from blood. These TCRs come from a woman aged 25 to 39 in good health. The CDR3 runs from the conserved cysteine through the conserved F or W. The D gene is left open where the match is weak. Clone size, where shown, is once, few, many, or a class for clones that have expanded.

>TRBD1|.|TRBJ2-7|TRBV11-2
TGTGCCAGCAGCTTAGGGGCCTCCTACAGGGGGCTTGGCGAGCAGTACTTC
CASSLGASYRGLGEQYF
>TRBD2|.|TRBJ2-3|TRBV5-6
TGTGCCAGCAGCCCACGGGGACTAGCGTCAGATACGCAGTATTTT
CASSPRGLASDTQYF
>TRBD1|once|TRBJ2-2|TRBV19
TGTGCCAGTAGTGCGACGCTAAGACAGGGGTCCCCATACACCGGGGAGCTGTTTTTT
CASSATLRQGSPYTGELFF
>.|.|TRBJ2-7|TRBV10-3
TGTGCCATCGGAGCCGACCCGCGGGACGAGCAGTACTTC
CAIGADPRDEQYF
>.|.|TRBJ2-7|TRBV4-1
TGCGCCAGCAGCCAAGTTACAGGTAGTTTCTCCTACGAGCAGTACTTC
CASSQVTGSFSYEQYF
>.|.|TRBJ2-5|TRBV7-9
TGTGCCAGCAGCTCCCCCCGGGAGTCGGGGGAGACCCAGTACTTC
CASSSPRESGETQYF
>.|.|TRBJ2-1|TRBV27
TGTGCCAGCAGTTTATCCATTCTGAGTCGAGGAAATGAGCAGTTCTTC
CASSLSILSRGNEQFF
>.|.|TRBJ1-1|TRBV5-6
TGTGCCAGCAGCTTGGGCGGGGGCACTGAAGCTTTCTTT
CASSLGGGTEAFF
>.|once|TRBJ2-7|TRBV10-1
TGCGCCAGCAGTGAGTACATGGGGTCAGCGGGTCAGCGCGTGTACTTC
CASSEYMGSAGQRVYF
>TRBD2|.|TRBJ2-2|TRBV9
TGTGCCAGCAGCGAGGGGAGCGGGGGGAACACCGGGGAGCTGTTTTTT
CASSEGSGGNTGELFF
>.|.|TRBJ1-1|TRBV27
TGTGCCAGCAGTGGGACGGGGGTTGAAGCTTTCTTT
CASSGTGVEAFF
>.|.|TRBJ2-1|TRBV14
TGTGCCAGCAGCCAAGAAAACACAGGACCGGCACACGATGAGCAGTTCTTC
CASSQENTGPAHDEQFF
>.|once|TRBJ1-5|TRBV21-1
TGTGCCAGCAGCAAAATTTCCGGGACCGAAGAAAATCAGCCCCAGCATTTT
CASSKISGTEENQPQHF
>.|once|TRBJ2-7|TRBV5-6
TGTGCCAGCAGCGCACAAGGGGGTCTCGAGCAGTACTTC
CASSAQGGLEQYF
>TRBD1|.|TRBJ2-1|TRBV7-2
TGTGCCAGCAGCTTCCTAAACCGCGTGGGGGACAGTCTCTACAATGAGCAGTTCTTC
CASSFLNRVGDSLYNEQFF
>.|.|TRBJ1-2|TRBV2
TGTGCCAGCGGCTCGGCGGCCTCCAGAAAAGGCTACACCTTC
CASGSAASRKGYTF
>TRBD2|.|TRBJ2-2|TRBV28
TGTGCCAGCAGTAAATCTTTTAGCGGGAGCGGGGAGCTGTTTTTT
CASSKSFSGSGELFF
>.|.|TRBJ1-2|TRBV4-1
TGCGCCAGCAGCCAAGCAGGGGTAGGCGGCTACACCTTC
CASSQAGVGGYTF
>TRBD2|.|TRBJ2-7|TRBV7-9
TGTGCCAGCAGCTTAGATAGCGGGAGCTCCGAGCAGTACTTC
CASSLDSGSSEQYF
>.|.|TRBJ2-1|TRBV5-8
TGTGCCAGCAGATCCGAGGGGAGTGAGCAGTTCTTC
CASRSEGSEQFF
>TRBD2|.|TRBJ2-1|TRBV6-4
TGTGCCACCCGTAGCGGGAGGGCCCTCATCAATGAGCAGTTCTTC
CATRSGRALINEQFF
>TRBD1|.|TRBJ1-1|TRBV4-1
TGCGCCAGCAGCCTCGGGACAGGCTTTTTTACTGAAGCTTTCTTT
CASSLGTGFFTEAFF
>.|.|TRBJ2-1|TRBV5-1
TGCGCCAGCAGCTTGGACGGGGATGAGCAGTTCTTC
CASSLDGDEQFF
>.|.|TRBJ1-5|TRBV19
TGTGCCACCGCACCCTTGACAGATAGCAATCAGCCCCAGCATTTT
CATAPLTDSNQPQHF
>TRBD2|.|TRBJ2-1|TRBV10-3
TGTGCCATCAGTGAGTCGGGGTGGAGCGGGAGGGTTTCCTCTCCCTCCTACAATGAGCAGTTCTTC
CAISESGWSGRVSSPSYNEQFF
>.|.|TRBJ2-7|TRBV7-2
TGTGCCAGCAGCTTAGGCAGGGATCACGAGCAGTACTTC
CASSLGRDHEQYF
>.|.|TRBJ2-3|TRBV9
TGTGCCAGCAGCCCTGTCAAGGCTACCGATACGCAGTATTTT
CASSPVKATDTQYF
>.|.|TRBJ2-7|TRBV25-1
TGTGCCAGCAGTCCCCCGGGACTTCTAACCTACGAGCAGTACTTC
CASSPPGLLTYEQYF
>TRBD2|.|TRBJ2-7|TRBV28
TGTGCCAGCAGACGTGGGCGGGCAGGGACTACCTACGAGCAGTACTTC
CASRRGRAGTTYEQYF
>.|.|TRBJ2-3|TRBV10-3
TGTGCCATCAGTGACTCCGGGACGGAGGAGCCAGATACGCAGTATTTT
CAISDSGTEEPDTQYF
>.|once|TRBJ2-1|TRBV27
TGTGCCAGCAGTTTATGGCCCCCCGGCGGGGACTACAATGAGCAGTTCTTC
CASSLWPPGGDYNEQFF
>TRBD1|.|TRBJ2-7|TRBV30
TGTGCCTGGGTGGGACAGTCAGCCTCCTACGAGCAGTACTTC
CAWVGQSASYEQYF
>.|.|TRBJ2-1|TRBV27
TGTGCCAGCAGTTTGGACGCTTATAATGAGCAGTTCTTC
CASSLDAYNEQFF
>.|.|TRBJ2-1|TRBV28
TGTGCCAGCAGTCCCCCGGCAGGGGACTCCTACAATGAGCAGTTCTTC
CASSPPAGDSYNEQFF
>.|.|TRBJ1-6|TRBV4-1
TGCGCCAGCAGCCAAGACGAAGTAGGGGACGAATCACCCCTCCACTTT
CASSQDEVGDESPLHF
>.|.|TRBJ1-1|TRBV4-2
TGTGCCAGCAGCCAAGATCTAGGTCCCGCTGAAGCTTTCTTT
CASSQDLGPAEAFF
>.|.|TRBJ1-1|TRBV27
TGTGCCAGCAGCCTCCTGGGGGGGGCAGAGGAAGCTTTCTTT
CASSLLGGAEEAFF
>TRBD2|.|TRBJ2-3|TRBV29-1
TGCAGCGTTGGAGGCGGGAGGGTTCCAGATACGCAGTATTTT
CSVGGGRVPDTQYF
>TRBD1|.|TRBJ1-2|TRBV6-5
TGTGCCAGCAGTATGGGACAGTTCTATGGCTACACCTTC
CASSMGQFYGYTF
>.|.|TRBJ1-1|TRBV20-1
TGCAGTGCTTCTGAAGCTTTCTTT
CSASEAFF
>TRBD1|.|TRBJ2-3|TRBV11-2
TGTGCCAGCAGCGTAGGACAGGGACCTATCGGTAGGGATACGCAGTATTTT
CASSVGQGPIGRDTQYF
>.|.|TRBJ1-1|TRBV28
TGTGCCAGCAGCCAGTCCGCGAACACTGAAGCTTTCTTT
CASSQSANTEAFF
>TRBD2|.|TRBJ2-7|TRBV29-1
TGCAGCGTCGTTTGGACTAGCGGGATATTTTACGAGCAGTACTTC
CSVVWTSGIFYEQYF
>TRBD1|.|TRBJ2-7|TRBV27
TGTGCCAGCAGTTCCTTTGGGACAGGTAGGGACTACGAGCAGTACTTC
CASSSFGTGRDYEQYF
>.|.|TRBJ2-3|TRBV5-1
TGCGCCAGCAGCTTGGTTCTAGCGAAGACAGATACGCAGTATTTT
CASSLVLAKTDTQYF
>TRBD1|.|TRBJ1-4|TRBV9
TGTGCCAGCAGCGTTGGACAGGGGGCTAATGAAAAACTGTTTTTT
CASSVGQGANEKLFF
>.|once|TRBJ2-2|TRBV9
TGTGCCAGCAGCCCCCCTCAGACCGGGGAGCTGTTTTTT
CASSPPQTGELFF
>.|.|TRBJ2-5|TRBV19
TGTGCCAGTCGGGACTCAGAAGAGACCCAGTACTTC
CASRDSEETQYF
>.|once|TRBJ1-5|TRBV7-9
TGTGCCAGCAGCCTCGACAGCGGATATCAGCCCCAGCATTTT
CASSLDSGYQPQHF
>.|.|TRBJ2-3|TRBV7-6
TGTGCCAGCAGCTTAGTTGGAGGGACTGAAGATACGCAGTATTTT
CASSLVGGTEDTQYF
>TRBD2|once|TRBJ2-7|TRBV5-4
TGTGCCAGCAGCACGGGACTAGCGGGAAGATACGAGCAGTACTTC
CASSTGLAGRYEQYF
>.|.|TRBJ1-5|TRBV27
.
CASSLFLSSNQPQHF